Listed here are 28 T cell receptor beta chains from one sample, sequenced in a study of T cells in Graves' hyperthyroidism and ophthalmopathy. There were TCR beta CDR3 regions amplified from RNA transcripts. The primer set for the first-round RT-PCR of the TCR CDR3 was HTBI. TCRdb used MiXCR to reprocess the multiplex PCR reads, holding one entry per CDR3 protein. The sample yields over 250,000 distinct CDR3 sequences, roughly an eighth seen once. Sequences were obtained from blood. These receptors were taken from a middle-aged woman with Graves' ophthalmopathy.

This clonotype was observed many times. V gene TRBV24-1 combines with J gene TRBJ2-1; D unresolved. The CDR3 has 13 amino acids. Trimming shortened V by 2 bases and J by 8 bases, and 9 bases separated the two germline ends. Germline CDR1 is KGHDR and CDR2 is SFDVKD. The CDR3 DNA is TGTGCCACCAGTGATTATCGCGCGGATGAGCAGTTCTTC. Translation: CATSDYRADEQFF.

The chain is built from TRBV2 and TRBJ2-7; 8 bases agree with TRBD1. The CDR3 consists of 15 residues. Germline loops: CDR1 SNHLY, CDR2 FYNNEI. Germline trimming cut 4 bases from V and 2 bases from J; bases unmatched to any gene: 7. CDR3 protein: CASSGGQGATYEQYF. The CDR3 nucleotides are TGTGCCAGCAGTGGAGGGCAGGGGGCGACCTACGAGCAGTACTTC.

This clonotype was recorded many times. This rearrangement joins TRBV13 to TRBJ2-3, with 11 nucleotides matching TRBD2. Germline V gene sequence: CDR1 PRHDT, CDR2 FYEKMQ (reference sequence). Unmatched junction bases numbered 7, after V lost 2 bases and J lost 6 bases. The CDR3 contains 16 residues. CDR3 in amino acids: CASSLYTSGSVDTQYF. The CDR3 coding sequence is TGTGCCAGCAGCTTATATACTAGCGGGAGTGTCGATACGCAGTATTTT.

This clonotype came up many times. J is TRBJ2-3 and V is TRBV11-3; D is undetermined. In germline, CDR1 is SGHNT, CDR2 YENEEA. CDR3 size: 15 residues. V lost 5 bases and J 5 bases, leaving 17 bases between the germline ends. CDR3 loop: CASSKDLNIGDTQYF. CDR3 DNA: TGTGCCAGCAGCAAAGACCTAAACATCGGAGATACGCAGTATTTT.

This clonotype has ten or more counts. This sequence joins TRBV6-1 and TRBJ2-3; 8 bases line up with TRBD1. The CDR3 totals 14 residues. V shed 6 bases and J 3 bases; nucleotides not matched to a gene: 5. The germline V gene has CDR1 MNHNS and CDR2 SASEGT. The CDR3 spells CASRATGATDTQYF. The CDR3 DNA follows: TGTGCCAGCAGGGCGACAGGGGCAACAGATACGCAGTATTTT.

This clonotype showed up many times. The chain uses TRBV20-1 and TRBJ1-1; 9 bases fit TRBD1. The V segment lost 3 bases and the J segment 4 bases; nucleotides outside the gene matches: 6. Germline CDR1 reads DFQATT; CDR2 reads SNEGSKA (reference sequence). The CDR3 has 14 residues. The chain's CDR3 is CSARTGGASTEAFF. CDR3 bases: TGCAGTGCTAGGACAGGGGGGGCGAGCACTGAAGCTTTCTTT.

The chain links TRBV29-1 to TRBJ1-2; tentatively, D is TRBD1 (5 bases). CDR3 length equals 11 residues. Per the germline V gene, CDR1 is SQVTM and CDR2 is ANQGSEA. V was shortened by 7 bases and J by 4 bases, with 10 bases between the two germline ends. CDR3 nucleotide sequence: TGCAGCGGGCAGGGCCTCTATGGCTACACCTTC. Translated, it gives CSGQGLYGYTF.

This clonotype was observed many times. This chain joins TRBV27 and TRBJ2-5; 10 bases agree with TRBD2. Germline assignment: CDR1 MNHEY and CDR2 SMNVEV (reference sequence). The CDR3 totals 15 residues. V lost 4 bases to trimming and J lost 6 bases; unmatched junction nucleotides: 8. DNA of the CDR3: TGTGCCAGCAGTTCCCTGGGAGCGGGGGGGAAGACCCAGTACTTC. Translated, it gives CASSSLGAGGKTQYF.

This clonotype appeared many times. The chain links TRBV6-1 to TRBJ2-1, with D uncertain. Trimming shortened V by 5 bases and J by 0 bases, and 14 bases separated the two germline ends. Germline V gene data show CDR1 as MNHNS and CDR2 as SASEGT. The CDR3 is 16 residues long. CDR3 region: CASSWPPHLSYNEQFF. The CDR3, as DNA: TGTGCCAGCAGTTGGCCACCGCACCTCTCCTACAATGAGCAGTTCTTC.

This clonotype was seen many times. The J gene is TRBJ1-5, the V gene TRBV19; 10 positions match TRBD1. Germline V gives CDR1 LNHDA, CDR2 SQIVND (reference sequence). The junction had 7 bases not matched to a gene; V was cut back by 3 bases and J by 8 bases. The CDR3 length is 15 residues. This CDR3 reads CASSMRRQGAEPQHF. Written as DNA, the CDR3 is TGTGCCAGTAGTATGAGGCGACAGGGGGCTGAGCCCCAGCATTTT.

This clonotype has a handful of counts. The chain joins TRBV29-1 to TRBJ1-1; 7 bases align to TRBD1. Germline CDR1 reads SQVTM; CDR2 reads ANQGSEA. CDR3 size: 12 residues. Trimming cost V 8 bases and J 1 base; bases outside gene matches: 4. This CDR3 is CSSRQGNTEAFF. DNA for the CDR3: TGCAGCTCAAGACAGGGGAACACTGAAGCTTTCTTT.

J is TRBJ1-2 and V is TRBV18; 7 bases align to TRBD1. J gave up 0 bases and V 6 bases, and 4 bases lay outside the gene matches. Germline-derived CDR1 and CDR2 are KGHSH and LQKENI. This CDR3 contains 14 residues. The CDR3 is CASSAGQSNYGYTF. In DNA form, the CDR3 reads TGTGCCAGCTCGGCGGGACAGTCTAACTATGGCTACACCTTC. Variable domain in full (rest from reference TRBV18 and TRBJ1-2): NAGVMQNPRHLVRRRGQEARLRCSPMKGHSHVYWYRQLPEEGLKFMVYLQKENIIDESGMPKERFSAEFPKEGPSILRIQQVVRGDSAAYFCASSAGQSNYGYTFGSGTRLTVV.

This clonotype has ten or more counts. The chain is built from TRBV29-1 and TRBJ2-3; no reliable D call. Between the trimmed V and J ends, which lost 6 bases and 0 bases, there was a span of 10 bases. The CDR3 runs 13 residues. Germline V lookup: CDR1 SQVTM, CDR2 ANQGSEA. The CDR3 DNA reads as TGCAGCGTCGGGTCCTCTAGCACAGATACGCAGTATTTT. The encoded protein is CSVGSSSTDTQYF.

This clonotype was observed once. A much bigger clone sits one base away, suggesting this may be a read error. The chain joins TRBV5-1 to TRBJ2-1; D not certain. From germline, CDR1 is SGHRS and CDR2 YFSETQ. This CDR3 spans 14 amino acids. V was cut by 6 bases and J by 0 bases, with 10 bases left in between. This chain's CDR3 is CASKSASSYNEQFF. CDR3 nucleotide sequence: TGCGCCAGCAAAAGCGCGAGCTCCTACAATGAGCAGTTCTTC. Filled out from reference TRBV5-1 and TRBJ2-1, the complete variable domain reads KAGVTQTPRYLIKTRGQQVTLSCSPISGHRSVSWYQQTPGQGLQFLFEYFSETQRNKGNFPGRFSGRQFSNSRSEMNVSTLELGDSALYLCASKSASSYNEQFFGPGTRLTVL.

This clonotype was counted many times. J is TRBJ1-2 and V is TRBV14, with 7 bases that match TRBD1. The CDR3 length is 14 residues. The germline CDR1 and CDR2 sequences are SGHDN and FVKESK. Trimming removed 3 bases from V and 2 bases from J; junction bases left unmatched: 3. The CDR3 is CASSQLTGNYGYTF. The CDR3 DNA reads TGTGCCAGCAGCCAGTTGACAGGGAACTATGGCTACACCTTC.

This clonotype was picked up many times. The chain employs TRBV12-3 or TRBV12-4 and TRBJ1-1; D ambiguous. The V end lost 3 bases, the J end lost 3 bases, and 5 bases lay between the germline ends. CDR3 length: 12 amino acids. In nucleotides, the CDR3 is TGTGCCAGCAGTTTCGTGTACACTGAAGCTTTCTTT. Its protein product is CASSFVYTEAFF.

The CDR3 sequence is CASRGGTDTGELFF. In DNA form, the CDR3 reads TGTGCCAGCAGGGGGGGTACGGACACCGGGGAGCTGTTTTTT. The chain uses TRBV12-3 or TRBV12-4 and TRBJ2-2; the D gene is possibly TRBD2 (6 bases). CDR3 length: 14 amino acids. Trimming stripped 6 bases from V and 3 bases from J, with 11 bases between.

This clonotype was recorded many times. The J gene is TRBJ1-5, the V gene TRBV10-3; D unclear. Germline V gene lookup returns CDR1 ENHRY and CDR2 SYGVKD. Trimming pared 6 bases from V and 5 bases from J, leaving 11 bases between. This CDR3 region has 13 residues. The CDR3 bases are TGTGCCATCAGCCGCGGGTGGGATCAGCCCCAGCATTTT. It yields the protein CAISRGWDQPQHF.

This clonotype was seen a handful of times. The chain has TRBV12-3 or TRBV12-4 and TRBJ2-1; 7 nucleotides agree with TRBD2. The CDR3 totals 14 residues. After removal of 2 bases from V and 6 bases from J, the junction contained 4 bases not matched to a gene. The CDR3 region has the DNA TGTGCCAGCAGTTTACACAGGACTAGCAATGAGCAGTTCTTC. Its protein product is CASSLHRTSNEQFF.

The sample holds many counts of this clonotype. CDR3 loop: CASSQKSGPYEQYF. DNA for the CDR3: TGTGCCAGCAGCCAGAAAAGCGGACCCTACGAGCAGTACTTC. The chain recombines TRBV3-1 with TRBJ2-7, with TRBD2 as a possible D gene (5 bases). This CDR3 has 14 amino acids. Trimming took 3 bases from V and 2 from J, leaving 11 bases between them. In germline, CDR1 is LGHDT, CDR2 YNNKEL (reference sequence).

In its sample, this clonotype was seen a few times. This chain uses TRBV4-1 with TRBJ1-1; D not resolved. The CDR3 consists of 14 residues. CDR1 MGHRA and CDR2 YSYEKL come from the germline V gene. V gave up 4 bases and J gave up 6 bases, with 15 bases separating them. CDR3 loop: CASSRLGVRAEAFF. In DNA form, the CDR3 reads TGCGCCAGCAGCCGCCTCGGGGTGAGGGCTGAAGCTTTCTTT.

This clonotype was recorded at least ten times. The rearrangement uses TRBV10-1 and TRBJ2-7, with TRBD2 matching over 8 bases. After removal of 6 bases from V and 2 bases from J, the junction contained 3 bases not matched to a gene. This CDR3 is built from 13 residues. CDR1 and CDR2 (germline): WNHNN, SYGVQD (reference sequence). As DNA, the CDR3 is TGCGCCAGCAGACTAGCGGAGGCCTACGAGCAGTACTTC. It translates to CASRLAEAYEQYF.

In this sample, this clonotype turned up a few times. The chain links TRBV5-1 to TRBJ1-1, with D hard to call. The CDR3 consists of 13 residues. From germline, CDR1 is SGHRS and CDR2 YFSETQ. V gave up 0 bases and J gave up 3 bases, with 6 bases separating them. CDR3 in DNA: TGCGCCAGCAGCTTGGGGCAACACACTGAAGCTTTCTTT. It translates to CASSLGQHTEAFF.

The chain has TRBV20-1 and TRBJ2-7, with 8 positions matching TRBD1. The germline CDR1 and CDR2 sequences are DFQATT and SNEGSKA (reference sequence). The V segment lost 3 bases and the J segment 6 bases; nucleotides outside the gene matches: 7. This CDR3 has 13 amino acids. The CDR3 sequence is CSASPGGESEQYF. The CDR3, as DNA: TGCAGTGCTAGTCCAGGGGGCGAGAGCGAGCAGTACTTC.

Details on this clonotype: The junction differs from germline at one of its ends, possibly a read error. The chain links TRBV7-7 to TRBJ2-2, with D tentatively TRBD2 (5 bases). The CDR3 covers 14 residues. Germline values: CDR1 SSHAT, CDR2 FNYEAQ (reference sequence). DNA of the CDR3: TGTGCTAGCAGCTTAGGAGAGGGCACCGGGGAGCTGTTTTTT. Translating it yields CASSLGEGTGELFF.

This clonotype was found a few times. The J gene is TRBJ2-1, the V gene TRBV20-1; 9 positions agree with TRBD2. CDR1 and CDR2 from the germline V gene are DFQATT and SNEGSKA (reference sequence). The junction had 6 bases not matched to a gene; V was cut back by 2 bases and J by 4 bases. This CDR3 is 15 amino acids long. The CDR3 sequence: CSARIRTSDYNEQFF. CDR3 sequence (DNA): TGCAGTGCTAGAATCAGGACTAGCGATTACAATGAGCAGTTCTTC.

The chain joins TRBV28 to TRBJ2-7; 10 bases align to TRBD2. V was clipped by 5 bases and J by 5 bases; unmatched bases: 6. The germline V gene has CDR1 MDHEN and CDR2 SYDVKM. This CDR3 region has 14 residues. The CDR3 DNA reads TGTGCCAGCAGTGCGGGACTAGCGCTCCACGAGCAGTACTTC. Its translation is CASSAGLALHEQYF. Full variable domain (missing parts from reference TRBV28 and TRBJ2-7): DVKVTQSSRYLVKRTGEKVFLECVQDMDHENMFWYRQDPGLGLRLIYFSYDVKMKEKGDIPEGYSVSREKKERFSLILESASTNQTSMYLCASSAGLALHEQYFGPGTRLTVT.

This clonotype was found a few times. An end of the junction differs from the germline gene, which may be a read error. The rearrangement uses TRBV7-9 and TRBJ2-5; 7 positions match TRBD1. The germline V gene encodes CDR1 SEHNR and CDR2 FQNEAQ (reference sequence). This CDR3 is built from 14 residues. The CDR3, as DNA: TGTGCCAGCAGCTACCGGACAGGCCAAGAGACCCAGTGCTTC. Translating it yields CASSYRTGQETQCF.